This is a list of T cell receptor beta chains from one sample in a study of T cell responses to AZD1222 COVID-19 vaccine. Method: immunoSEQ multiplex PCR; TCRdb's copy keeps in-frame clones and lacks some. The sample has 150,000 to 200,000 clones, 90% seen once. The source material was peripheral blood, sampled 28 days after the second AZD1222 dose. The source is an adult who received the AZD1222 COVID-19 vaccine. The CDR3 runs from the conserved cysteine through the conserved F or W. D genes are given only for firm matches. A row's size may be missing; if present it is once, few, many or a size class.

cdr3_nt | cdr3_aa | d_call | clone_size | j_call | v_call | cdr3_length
TGTGCCAGCAGCTTAGCCGGGACAGGGATCTATGGCTACACCTTC | CASSLAGTGIYGYTF | TRBD1 | - | TRBJ1-2 | TRBV7-9 | 15
TGTGCCAGCAGCTTAGAAAATATGTCGCGGGGCAGGGTCGGTAATTCACCCCTCCACTTT | CASSLENMSRGRVGNSPLHF | - | few | TRBJ1-6 | TRBV11-2 | 20
TGTGCCAGCAGCCAATACATGACTAGCGGGGTCAAAGAGACCCAGTACTTC | CASSQYMTSGVKETQYF | TRBD2 | - | TRBJ2-5 | TRBV7-6 | 17
TGTGCCAGCTCACCACCGAGGACAAATTCACCCCTCCACTTT | CASSPPRTNSPLHF | - | - | TRBJ1-6 | TRBV18 | 14
TGCGCCAGCAGCTCAGGACAGGGCTACGAGCAGTACTTC | CASSSGQGYEQYF | TRBD1 | - | TRBJ2-7 | TRBV5-1 | 13
TGTGCCAGTAGTATCTGGGGGCCCTACGAGCAGTACTTC | CASSIWGPYEQYF | - | once | TRBJ2-7 | TRBV19 | 13
TGTGCCAGCAGCTTTAGACTAGCGGGAACCACCGGGGAGCTGTTTTTT | CASSFRLAGTTGELFF | TRBD2 | - | TRBJ2-2 | TRBV5-5 | 16
TGTGCCAGCAGTCCGGACAGCTTGGGGGAAAAACTGTTTTTT | CASSPDSLGEKLFF | - | - | TRBJ1-4 | TRBV6-5 | 14
TGCAGTGCTAGTGAGGCAGTGGGACAGAACTATGGCTACACCTTC | CSASEAVGQNYGYTF | TRBD1 | once | TRBJ1-2 | TRBV20-1 | 15
TGCGCCAGCAGCCAGGACAGGGGGACGGCGAACACTGAAGCTTTCTTT | CASSQDRGTANTEAFF | TRBD1 | - | TRBJ1-1 | TRBV5-1 | 16
TGTGCCAGCAGCTTACAACCGGGACTCCCGAATTCACCCCTCCACTTT | CASSLQPGLPNSPLHF | - | - | TRBJ1-6 | TRBV5-5 | 16
TGTGCCAGCAGCTTTGGTCAGGTCGGGGAGCAGTACTTC | CASSFGQVGEQYF | - | few | TRBJ2-7 | TRBV7-8 | 13
TGTGCCAGCAGTGACGCCGGGACAGCTTATTATGGCTACACCTTC | CASSDAGTAYYGYTF | TRBD1 | - | TRBJ1-2 | TRBV6-1 | 15
TGTGCCAGCAGCACCGGACTAGCGGGATGGGACATTCAGTACTTC | CASSTGLAGWDIQYF | TRBD2 | - | TRBJ2-4 | TRBV5-4 | 15
TGTGCCAGCAGCTTGGAAGGAGTTTTCACAGATACGCAGTATTTT | CASSLEGVFTDTQYF | - | - | TRBJ2-3 | TRBV5-6 | 15
TGTGCCAGTAGCCCCCTCGGCGGGGGAAGCCCCTCCCCGGACTTC | CASSPLGGGSPSPDF | - | - | TRBJ1-2 | TRBV19 | 15
TGTGCCAGCAGTCGGGGAGACACAGATACGCAGTATTTT | CASSRGDTDTQYF | - | - | TRBJ2-3 | TRBV27 | 13
TGTGCCAGCAGCCAAGATAGCGGGGTTTTTAGTGGTACGCAGTATTTT | CASSQDSGVFSGTQYF | TRBD2 | - | TRBJ2-3 | TRBV3-1/TRBV3-2 | 16
TGTGCCATCAGTGAGTCGCATAGGGGGCCCGACACCGGGGAGCTGTTTTTT | CAISESHRGPDTGELFF | TRBD1 | - | TRBJ2-2 | TRBV10-3 | 17
TGTGCCAGCAGCTTAGTAGGGGGCTACGAGCAGTACTTC | CASSLVGGYEQYF | - | many | TRBJ2-7 | TRBV7-8 | 13
TGTGCCAGCAGCCACCCGCTGAGTCGGCGGTACGAGCAGTACTTC | CASSHPLSRRYEQYF | - | - | TRBJ2-7 | TRBV3-1/TRBV3-2 | 15
TGTGCCAGCAGTTACAGGGGGCGCTTGGGCTACACCTTC | CASSYRGRLGYTF | TRBD1 | - | TRBJ1-2 | TRBV6-2/TRBV6-3 | 13
TGCGCCAGCAGCCCCCTTGGGGCAGGGAATTACGCTGAAGCTTTCTTT | CASSPLGAGNYAEAFF | - | - | TRBJ1-1 | TRBV4-3 | 16
TGTGCCTGGAGTTACTTGGGTAACTATGGCTACACCTTC | CAWSYLGNYGYTF | - | - | TRBJ1-2 | TRBV30 | 13
TGTGCCAGCAGAGTAGCGGGAGAGGGGACCGGGGAGCTGTTTTTT | CASRVAGEGTGELFF | TRBD2 | - | TRBJ2-2 | TRBV6-5 | 15
TGTGCCAGCTCACCAGCGGGGGGCAATCAGCCCCAGCATTTT | CASSPAGGNQPQHF | - | - | TRBJ1-5 | TRBV18 | 14
TGTGCCAGCAGCTTAGGGGGACAGGGGGTTTATCAGCCCCAGCATTTT | CASSLGGQGVYQPQHF | TRBD1 | - | TRBJ1-5 | TRBV7-9 | 16
TGTGCCAGCAGCCTCAGGGGTGTTGAGCAGTTCTTC | CASSLRGVEQFF | - | - | TRBJ2-1 | TRBV7-9 | 12
TGTGCCAGCAGTTTGAGTAGGGGGGGTGACTATGGCTACACCTTC | CASSLSRGGDYGYTF | - | - | TRBJ1-2 | TRBV28 | 15
TGTGCCAGCAGTACCCCTGACTCTGGAAACACCATATATTTT | CASSTPDSGNTIYF | - | - | TRBJ1-3 | TRBV28 | 14
TGTGCCAGCAGCTTAGGGCGGGAGACCCAGTACTTC | CASSLGRETQYF | - | - | TRBJ2-5 | TRBV11-3 | 12
TGCGCCAGCAGCCAGGACTTGACTAGCGGGAGTCCCGAGCAGTACTTC | CASSQDLTSGSPEQYF | TRBD2 | - | TRBJ2-7 | TRBV4-3 | 16
TGTGCCAGCTCACTGACCCCGGGACACTCGAATTTT | CASSLTPGHSNF | - | - | TRBJ1-3 | TRBV18 | 12
TGTGCCAGCACCCGAGAGACAGCCACGACAGATACGCAGTATTTT | CASTRETATTDTQYF | - | - | TRBJ2-3 | TRBV3-1/TRBV3-2 | 15
TGTGCCAGCAGCGTCTCGGCGGGAGCTGTCTACAATGAGCAGTTCTTC | CASSVSAGAVYNEQFF | TRBD2 | - | TRBJ2-1 | TRBV9 | 16
TGTGCCAGTAGTCCCGGCAGGGGGCAGACCCAGTACTTC | CASSPGRGQTQYF | TRBD1 | - | TRBJ2-5 | TRBV19 | 13
TGTGCCAGTAGTATCCATCTCCAAGTCGGGAGAGGAAACTATGGCTACACCTTC | CASSIHLQVGRGNYGYTF | - | - | TRBJ1-2 | TRBV19 | 18
TGTGCCAGCAGCTCCCCGGGGGAGCAGTACTTC | CASSSPGEQYF | - | - | TRBJ2-7 | TRBV7-2 | 11
TGTGCCAGCTCACCGCAGACAGGGCGGGGGCAAGCTTTCTTT | CASSPQTGRGQAFF | TRBD1 | - | TRBJ1-1 | TRBV18 | 14
TGTGCCATCAGTCAAACTCCGACAGGGGGGAATTCACCCCTCCACTTT | CAISQTPTGGNSPLHF | TRBD1 | - | TRBJ1-6 | TRBV10-3 | 16
TGTGCCAGCAGTTTATCGGCGGTCTATGGCTACACCTTC | CASSLSAVYGYTF | - | - | TRBJ1-2 | TRBV27 | 13